This is a list of T cell receptor beta chains from one sample in a study of post-analysis software for immune sequencing data. TCRdb reanalysed the PCR reads using MiXCR and keeps one entry per CDR3 protein. Among some 690,000 distinct CDR3 sequences listed, 25% to 30% were seen once. The sample taken for sequencing was blood. The source is a girl aged 5-17 years with multiple sclerosis. Both conserved end residues are part of each CDR3. The D gene is left open where the match is weak. Clone size appears in some rows only: once, few, many, or a class for an expanded clone.

clone_size | j_call | v_call | d_call | cdr3_aa | cdr3_nt
few | TRBJ1-2 | TRBV20-1 | TRBD1 | CSARDRDREGYGYTF | TGCAGTGCTAGGGACCGGGACAGGGAGGGCTATGGCTACACCTTC
NA | TRBJ1-4 | TRBV20-1 | NA | CSARGDGPELFF | TGCAGTGCTAGGGGGGACGGCCCCGAACTGTTTTTT
many | TRBJ2-5 | TRBV7-2 | NA | CASSPNTETQYF | TGTGCCAGCAGCCCGAATACCGAGACCCAGTACTTC
NA | TRBJ2-5 | TRBV6-2/TRBV6-3 | TRBD2 | CASSTGGGGETQYF | TGTGCCAGCAGTACGGGGGGAGGAGGAGAGACCCAGTACTTC
NA | TRBJ2-1 | TRBV7-2 | NA | CASSLGPHEDAMGRFF | TGTGCCAGCAGCTTAGGCCCCCACGAGGACGCTATGGGGCGGTTCTTC
NA | TRBJ2-7 | TRBV13 | TRBD2 | CASSPRGTSGSTEQYF | TGTGCCAGCAGCCCTAGAGGGACTAGCGGGAGTACCGAGCAGTACTTC
many | TRBJ2-3 | TRBV13 | NA | CASSRDQAFTDTQYF | TGTGCCAGCAGCCGGGACCAAGCCTTCACAGATACGCAGTATTTT
many | TRBJ2-1 | TRBV10-3 | NA | CAISAFGADNEQFF | TGTGCCATCAGTGCGTTCGGGGCCGACAATGAGCAGTTCTTC
NA | TRBJ2-1 | TRBV20-1 | NA | CSASGDGQFF | TGCAGTGCTTCCGGGGACGGACAGTTCTTC
NA | TRBJ2-7 | TRBV7-9 | TRBD1 | CASSLFPGGYEQYF | TGTGCCAGCAGCTTATTCCCAGGGGGCTACGAGCAGTACTTC
NA | TRBJ1-5 | TRBV7-9 | NA | CASSPNSGWGNQPQHF | TGTGCCAGCAGCCCCAATAGTGGATGGGGCAATCAGCCCCAGCATTTT
NA | TRBJ2-7 | TRBV5-1 | NA | CASSNWGGSYNEQYF | TGCGCCAGCAGTAATTGGGGGGGCTCCTACAATGAGCAGTACTTC
NA | TRBJ2-7 | TRBV20-1 | TRBD1 | CNARSDRVPYEQYF | TGCAATGCTAGATCGGACAGGGTCCCCTACGAGCAGTACTTC
NA | TRBJ2-7 | TRBV27 | TRBD1 | CASRGPRTGKSYEQYF | TGTGCCAGCAGGGGGCCCCGGACAGGCAAGTCCTACGAGCAGTACTTC
NA | TRBJ2-7 | TRBV12-3/TRBV12-4 | TRBD2 | CASSPTPLTSGGKRYF | TGTGCCAGCAGTCCCACCCCCCTGACTAGCGGGGGTAAACGGTACTTC
NA | TRBJ1-1 | TRBV28 | NA | CASGQPNTEAFF | TGTGCCAGCGGGCAGCCGAACACTGAAGCTTTCTTT